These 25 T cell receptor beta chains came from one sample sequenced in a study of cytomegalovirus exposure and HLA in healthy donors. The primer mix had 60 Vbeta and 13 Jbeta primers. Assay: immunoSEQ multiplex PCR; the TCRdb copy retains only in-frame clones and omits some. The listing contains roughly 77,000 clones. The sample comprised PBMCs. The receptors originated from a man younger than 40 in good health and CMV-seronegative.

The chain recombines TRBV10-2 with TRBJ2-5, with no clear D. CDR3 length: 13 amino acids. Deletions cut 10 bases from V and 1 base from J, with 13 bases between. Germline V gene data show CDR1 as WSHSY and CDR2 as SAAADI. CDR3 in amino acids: CATSYQAQETQYF. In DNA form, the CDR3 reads TGCGCCACCTCATACCAAGCCCAAGAGACCCAGTACTTC.

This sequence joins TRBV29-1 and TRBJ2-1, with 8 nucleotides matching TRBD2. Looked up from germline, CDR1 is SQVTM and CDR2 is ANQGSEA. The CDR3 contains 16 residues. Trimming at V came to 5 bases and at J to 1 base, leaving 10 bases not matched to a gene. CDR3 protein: CSVRLAGRGSYNEQFF. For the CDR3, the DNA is TGCAGCGTTAGATTAGCGGGGCGAGGGTCCTACAATGAGCAGTTCTTC.

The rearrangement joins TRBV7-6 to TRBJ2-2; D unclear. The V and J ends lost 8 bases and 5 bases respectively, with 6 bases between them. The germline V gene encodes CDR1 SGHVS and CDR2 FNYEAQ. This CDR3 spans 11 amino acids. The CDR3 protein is CASDSTGELFF. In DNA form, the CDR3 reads TGTGCCAGCGACTCTACCGGGGAGCTGTTTTTT.

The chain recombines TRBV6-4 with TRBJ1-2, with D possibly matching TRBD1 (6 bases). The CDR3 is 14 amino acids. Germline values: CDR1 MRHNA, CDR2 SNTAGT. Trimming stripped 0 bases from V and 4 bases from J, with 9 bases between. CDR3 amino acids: CASSDSGGAYGYTF. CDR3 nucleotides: TGTGCCAGCAGTGACTCGGGGGGGGCCTATGGCTACACCTTC.

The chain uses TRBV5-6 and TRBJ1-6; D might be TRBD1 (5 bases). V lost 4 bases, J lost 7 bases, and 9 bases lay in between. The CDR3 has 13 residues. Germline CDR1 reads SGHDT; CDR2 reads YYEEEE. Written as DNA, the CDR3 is TGTGCCAGCAGCCCGGACACAAATTCACCCCTCCACTTT. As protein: CASSPDTNSPLHF.

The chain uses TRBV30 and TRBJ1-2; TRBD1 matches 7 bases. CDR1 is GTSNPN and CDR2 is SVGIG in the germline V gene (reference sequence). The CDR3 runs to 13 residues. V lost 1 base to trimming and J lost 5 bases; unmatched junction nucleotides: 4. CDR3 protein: CAWSAGTAYGYTF. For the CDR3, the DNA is TGTGCCTGGAGTGCCGGGACAGCGTATGGCTACACCTTC.

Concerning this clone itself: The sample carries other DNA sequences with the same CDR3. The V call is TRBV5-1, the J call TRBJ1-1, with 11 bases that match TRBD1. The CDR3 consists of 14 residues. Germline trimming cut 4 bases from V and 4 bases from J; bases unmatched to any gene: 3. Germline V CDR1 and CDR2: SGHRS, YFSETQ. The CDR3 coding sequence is TGCGCCAGCAGCCGGGACAGGGGGGGCACTGAAGCTTTCTTT. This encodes CASSRDRGGTEAFF.

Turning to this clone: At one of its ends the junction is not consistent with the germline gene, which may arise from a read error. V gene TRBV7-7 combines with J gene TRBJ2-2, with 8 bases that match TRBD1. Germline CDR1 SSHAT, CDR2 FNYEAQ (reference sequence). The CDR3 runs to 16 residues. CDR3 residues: CASSFAGGSNTGELFF. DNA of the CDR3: TGTGCTAGCAGCTTCGCAGGGGGCTCGAACACCGGGGAGCTGTTTTTT.

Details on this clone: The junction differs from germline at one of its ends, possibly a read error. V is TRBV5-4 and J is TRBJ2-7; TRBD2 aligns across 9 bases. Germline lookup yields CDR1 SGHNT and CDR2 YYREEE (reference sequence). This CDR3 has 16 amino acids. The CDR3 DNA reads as TGTGCCAGCAGCTTGGACGGGTTAGCGGGAGACTACGGGCAGTACTTC. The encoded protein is CASSLDGLAGDYGQYF.

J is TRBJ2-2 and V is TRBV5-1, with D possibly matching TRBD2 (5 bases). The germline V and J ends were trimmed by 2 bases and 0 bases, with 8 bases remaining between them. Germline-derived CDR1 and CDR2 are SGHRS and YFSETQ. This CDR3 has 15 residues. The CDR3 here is CASSFDGTNTGELFF. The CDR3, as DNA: TGCGCCAGCAGCTTTGACGGGACGAACACCGGGGAGCTGTTTTTT.

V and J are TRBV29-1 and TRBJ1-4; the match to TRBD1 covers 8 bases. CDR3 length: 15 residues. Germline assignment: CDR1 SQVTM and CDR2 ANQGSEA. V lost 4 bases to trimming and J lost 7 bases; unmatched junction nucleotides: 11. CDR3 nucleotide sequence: TGCAGCGTTGGGCAGGACAGGGCCTATGGTGAAAAACTGTTTTTT. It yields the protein CSVGQDRAYGEKLFF.

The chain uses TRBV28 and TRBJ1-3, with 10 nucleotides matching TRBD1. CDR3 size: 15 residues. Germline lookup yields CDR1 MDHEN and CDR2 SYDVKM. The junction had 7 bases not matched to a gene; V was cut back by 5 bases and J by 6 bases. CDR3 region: CASSTPGQGTNTIYF. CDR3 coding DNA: TGTGCCAGCAGTACTCCGGGACAGGGGACAAACACCATATATTTT.

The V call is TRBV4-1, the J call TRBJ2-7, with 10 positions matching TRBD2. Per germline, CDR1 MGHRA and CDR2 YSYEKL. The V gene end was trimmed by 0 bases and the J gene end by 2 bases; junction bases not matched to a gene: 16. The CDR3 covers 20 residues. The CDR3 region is CASSQDKIASGSPTAYEQYF. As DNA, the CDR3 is TGCGCCAGCAGCCAAGATAAGATCGCTAGCGGGAGCCCCACCGCCTACGAGCAGTACTTC.

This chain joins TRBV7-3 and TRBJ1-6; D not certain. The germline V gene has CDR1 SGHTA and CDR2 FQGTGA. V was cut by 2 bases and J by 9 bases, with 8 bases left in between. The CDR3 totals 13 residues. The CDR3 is CASSLADSSPLHF. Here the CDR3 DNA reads TGTGCCAGCAGCTTAGCAGACTCTTCACCCCTCCACTTT.

CDR3 sequence reads: CASSPLGQHNSPLHF. The CDR3 coding sequence is TGTGCCAGCTCACCGCTGGGACAGCATAATTCACCCCTCCACTTT. The V and J genes are TRBV18 and TRBJ1-6; the match to TRBD1 covers 7 bases. The CDR3 consists of 15 residues. Per germline, CDR1 KGHSH and CDR2 LQKENI. V lost 3 bases to trimming and J lost 5 bases; unmatched junction nucleotides: 4.

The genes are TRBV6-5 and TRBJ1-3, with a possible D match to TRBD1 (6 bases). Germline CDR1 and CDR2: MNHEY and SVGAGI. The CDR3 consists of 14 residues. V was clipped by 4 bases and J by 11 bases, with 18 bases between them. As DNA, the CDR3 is TGTGCCAGCAGTTTTTACAGGGAGGGTAGTCCCATATATTTT. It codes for CASSFYREGSPIYF.

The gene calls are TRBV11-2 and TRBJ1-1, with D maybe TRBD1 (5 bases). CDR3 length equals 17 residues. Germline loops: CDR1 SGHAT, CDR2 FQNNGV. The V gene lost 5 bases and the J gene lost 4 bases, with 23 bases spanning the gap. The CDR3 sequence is CASSAYRLGRRSTEAFF. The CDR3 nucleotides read TGTGCCAGCAGCGCGTACAGATTGGGGCGGCGCAGCACTGAAGCTTTCTTT.

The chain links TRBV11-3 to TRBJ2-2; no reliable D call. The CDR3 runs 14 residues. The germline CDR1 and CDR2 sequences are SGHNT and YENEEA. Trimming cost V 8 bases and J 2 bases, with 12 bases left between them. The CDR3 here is CASVGVSNTGELFF. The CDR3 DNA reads TGTGCCAGCGTTGGAGTCAGTAACACCGGGGAGCTGTTTTTT.

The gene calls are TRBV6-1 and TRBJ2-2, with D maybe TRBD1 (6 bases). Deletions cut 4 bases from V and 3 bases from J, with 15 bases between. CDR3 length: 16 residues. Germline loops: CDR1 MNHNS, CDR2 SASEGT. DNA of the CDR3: TGTGCCAGCAGTGCCGGGGACACAAGTTACACCGGGGAGCTGTTTTTT. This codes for CASSAGDTSYTGELFF.

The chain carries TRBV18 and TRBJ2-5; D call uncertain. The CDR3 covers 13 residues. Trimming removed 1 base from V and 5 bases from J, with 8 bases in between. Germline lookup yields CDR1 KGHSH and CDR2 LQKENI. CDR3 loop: CASSPLQMETQYF. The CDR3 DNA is TGTGCCAGCTCACCACTTCAGATGGAGACCCAGTACTTC.

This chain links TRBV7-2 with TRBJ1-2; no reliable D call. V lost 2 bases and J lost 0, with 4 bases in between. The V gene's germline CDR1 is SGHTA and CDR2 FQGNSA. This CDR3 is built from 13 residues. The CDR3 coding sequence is TGTGCCAGCAGCTTACATCCTAACTATGGCTACACCTTC. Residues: CASSLHPNYGYTF.

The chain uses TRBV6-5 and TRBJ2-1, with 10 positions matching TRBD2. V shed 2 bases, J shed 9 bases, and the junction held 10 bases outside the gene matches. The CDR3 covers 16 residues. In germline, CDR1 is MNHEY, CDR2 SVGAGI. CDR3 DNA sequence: TGTGCCAGCAGTTACCCGCGAGCGGGGGGGCCGTCTGAGCAGTTCTTC. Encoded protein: CASSYPRAGGPSEQFF.

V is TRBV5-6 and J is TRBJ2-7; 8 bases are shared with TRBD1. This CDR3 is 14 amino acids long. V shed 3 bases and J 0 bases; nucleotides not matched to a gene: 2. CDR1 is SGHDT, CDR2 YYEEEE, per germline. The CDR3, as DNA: TGTGCCAGCAGCTCGCAGGGGGCCTCCTACGAGCAGTACTTC. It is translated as CASSSQGASYEQYF.

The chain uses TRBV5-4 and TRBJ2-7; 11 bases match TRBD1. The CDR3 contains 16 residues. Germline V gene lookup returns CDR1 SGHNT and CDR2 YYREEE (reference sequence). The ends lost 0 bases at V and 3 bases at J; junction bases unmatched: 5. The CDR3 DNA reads TGTGCCAGCAGCTTGGTAGGGGGGACAGGGGGCTACGAGCAGTACTTC. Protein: CASSLVGGTGGYEQYF.

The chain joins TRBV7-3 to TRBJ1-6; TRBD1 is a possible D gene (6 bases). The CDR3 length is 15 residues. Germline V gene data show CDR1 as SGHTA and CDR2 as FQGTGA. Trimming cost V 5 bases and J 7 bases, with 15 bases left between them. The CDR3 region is CASSPSAGANSPLHF. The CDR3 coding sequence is TGTGCCAGCAGCCCCAGCGCAGGGGCAAATTCACCCCTCCACTTT.